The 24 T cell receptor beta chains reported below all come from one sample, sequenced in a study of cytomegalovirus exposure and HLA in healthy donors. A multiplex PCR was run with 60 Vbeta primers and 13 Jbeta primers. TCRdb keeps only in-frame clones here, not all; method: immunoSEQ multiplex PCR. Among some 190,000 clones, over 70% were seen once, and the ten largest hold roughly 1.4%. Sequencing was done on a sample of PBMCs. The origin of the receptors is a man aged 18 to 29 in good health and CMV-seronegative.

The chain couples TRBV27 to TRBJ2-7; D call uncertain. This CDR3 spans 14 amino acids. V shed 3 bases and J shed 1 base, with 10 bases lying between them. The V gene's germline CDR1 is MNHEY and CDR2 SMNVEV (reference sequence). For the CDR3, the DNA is TGTGCCAGCAGTTTTGCGGCGGAATCCTACGAGCAGTACTTC. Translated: CASSFAAESYEQYF.

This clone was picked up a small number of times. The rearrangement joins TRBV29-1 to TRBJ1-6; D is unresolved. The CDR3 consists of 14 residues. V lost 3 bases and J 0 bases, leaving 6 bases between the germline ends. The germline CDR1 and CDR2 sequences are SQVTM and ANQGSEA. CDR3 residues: CSVESSSYNSPLHF. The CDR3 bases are TGCAGCGTTGAGTCGAGCTCCTATAATTCACCCCTCCACTTT.

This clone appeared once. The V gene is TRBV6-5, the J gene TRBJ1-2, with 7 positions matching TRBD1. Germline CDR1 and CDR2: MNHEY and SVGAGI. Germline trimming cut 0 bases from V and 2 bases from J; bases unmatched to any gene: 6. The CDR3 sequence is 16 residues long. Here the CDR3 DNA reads TGTGCCAGCAGTTACTCGGGACAGCTAGGGAACTATGGCTACACCTTC. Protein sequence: CASSYSGQLGNYGYTF.

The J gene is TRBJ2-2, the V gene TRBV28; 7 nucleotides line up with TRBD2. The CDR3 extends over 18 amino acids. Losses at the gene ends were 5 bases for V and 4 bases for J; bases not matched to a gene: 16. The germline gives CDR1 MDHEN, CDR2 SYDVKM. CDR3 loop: CASSLPLGGGISTGELFF. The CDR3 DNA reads TGTGCCAGCAGTCTCCCTCTGGGGGGAGGGATCAGCACCGGGGAGCTGTTTTTT.

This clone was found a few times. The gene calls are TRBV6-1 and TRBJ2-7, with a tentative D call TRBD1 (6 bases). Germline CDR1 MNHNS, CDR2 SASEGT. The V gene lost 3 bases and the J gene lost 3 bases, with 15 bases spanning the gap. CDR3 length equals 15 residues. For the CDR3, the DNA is TGTGCCAGCAGTGACAGGGGCTTTTCCATCTACGAGCAGTACTTC. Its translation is CASSDRGFSIYEQYF.

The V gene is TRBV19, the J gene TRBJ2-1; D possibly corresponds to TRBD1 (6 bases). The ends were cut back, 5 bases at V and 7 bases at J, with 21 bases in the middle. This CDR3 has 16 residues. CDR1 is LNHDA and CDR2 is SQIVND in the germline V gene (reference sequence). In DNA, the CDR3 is TGTGCCAGTAGTGCCGTACCTCCACAGGGATATAATGAGCAGTTCTTC. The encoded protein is CASSAVPPQGYNEQFF.

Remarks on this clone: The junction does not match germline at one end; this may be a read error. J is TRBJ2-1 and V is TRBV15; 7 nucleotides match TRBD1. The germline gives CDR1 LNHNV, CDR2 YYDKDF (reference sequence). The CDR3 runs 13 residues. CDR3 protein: CATSRDRDSPQIF. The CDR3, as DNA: TGTGCCACCAGCAGAGACAGGGACAGCCCCCAAATCTTC.

The CDR3 sequence: CASSGQGDYGYTF. In nucleotides, the CDR3 is TGCGCCAGCAGCGGACAGGGGGACTATGGCTACACCTTC. The chain uses TRBV5-1 and TRBJ1-2, with TRBD1 matching 10 bases. CDR3 length equals 13 residues. Germline V lookup: CDR1 SGHRS, CDR2 YFSETQ. J lost 3 bases, V lost 4 bases, and 0 bases had no gene match.

CDR3 nucleotide sequence: TGTGCCAGCAGCTCCGTCCCGGGACTAGCGGGGCACGGGGCCAACGTCCTGACTTTC. Amino acid sequence: CASSSVPGLAGHGANVLTF. The chain has TRBV7-3 and TRBJ2-6; 13 positions agree with TRBD2. J was trimmed by 4 bases and V by 4 bases; bases with no gene match: 10. Per the germline V gene, CDR1 is SGHTA and CDR2 is FQGTGA. The length of the CDR3 is 19 residues.

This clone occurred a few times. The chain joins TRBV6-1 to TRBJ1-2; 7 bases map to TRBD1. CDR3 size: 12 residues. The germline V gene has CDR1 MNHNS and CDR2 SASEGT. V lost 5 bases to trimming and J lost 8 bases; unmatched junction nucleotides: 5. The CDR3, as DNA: TGTGCCAGCAGTACAGGGGCAAGCGGCTACACCTTC. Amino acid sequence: CASSTGASGYTF.

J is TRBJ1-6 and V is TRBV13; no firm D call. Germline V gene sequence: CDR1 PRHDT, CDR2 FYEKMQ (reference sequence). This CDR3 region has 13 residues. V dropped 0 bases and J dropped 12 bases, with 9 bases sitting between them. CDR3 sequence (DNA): TGTGCCAGCAGCTTAGGCCGGCGGGAACCCCTCCACTTT. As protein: CASSLGRREPLHF.

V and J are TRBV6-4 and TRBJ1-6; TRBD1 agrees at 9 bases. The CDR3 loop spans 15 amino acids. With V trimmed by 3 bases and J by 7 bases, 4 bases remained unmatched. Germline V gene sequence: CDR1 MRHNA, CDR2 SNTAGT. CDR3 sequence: CASSEGTGRNSPLHF. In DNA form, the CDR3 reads TGTGCCAGCAGTGAGGGGACAGGGAGGAATTCACCCCTCCACTTT.

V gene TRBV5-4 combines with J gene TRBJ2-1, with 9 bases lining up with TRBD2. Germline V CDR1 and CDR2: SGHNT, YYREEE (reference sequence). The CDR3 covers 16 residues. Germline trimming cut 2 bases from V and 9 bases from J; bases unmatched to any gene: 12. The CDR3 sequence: CASSFPGLAYTREQFF. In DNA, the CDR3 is TGTGCCAGCAGCTTCCCCGGACTAGCGTACACACGTGAGCAGTTCTTC.

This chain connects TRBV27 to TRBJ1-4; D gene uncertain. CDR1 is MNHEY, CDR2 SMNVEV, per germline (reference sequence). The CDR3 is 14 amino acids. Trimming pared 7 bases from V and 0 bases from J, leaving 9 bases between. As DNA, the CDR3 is TGTGCCAGCATGCCGACTGCAACTAATGAAAAACTGTTTTTT. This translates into CASMPTATNEKLFF.

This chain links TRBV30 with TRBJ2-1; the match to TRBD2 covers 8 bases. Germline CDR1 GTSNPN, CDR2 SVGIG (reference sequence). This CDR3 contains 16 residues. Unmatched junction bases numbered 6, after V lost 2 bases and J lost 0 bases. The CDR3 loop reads CAWSRPGTSSYNEQFF. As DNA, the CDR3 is TGTGCCTGGAGTAGGCCCGGGACTAGCTCCTACAATGAGCAGTTCTTC.

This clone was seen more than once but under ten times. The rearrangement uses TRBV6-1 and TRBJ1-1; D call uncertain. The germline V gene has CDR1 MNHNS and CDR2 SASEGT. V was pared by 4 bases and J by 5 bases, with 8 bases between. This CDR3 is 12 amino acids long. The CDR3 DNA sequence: TGTGCCAGCAGTGCCCGGGAAACTGAAGCTTTCTTT. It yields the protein CASSARETEAFF.

CDR3 region: CASNQATRSYNSPLHF. CDR3 nucleotides: TGTGCCAGTAACCAAGCGACGCGCTCCTATAATTCACCCCTCCACTTT. The V and J genes are TRBV19 and TRBJ1-6; D not resolved. Germline CDR1 reads LNHDA; CDR2 reads SQIVND (reference sequence). Trimming took 7 bases from V and 0 from J, leaving 13 bases between them. This CDR3 is 16 amino acids long. Based on the CDR3 plus reference TRBV19 and TRBJ1-6, the full variable domain is DGGITQSPKYLFRKEGQNVTLSCEQNLNHDAMYWYRQDPGQGLRLIYYSQIVNDFQKGDIAEGYSVSREKKESFPLTVTSAQKNPTAFYLCASNQATRSYNSPLHFGNGTRLTVT.

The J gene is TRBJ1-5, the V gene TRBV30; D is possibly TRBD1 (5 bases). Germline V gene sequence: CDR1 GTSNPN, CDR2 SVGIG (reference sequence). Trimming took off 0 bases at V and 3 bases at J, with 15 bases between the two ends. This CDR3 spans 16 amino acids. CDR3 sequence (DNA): TGTGCCTGGAGTGTACGGCAAGAAGGGGACAATCAGCCCCAGCATTTT. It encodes CAWSVRQEGDNQPQHF.

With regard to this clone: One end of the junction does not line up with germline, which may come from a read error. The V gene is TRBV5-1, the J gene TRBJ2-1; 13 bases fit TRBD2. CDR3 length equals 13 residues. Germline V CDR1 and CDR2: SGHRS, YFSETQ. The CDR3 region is CASSTGLAGVWVF. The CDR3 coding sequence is TGCGCCAGCAGCACCGGACTAGCGGGGGTCTGGGTCTTC.

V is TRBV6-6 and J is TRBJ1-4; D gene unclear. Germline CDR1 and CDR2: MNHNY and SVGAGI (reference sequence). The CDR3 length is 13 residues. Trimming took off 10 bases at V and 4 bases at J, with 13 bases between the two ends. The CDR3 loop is CATRLAVNEKLFF. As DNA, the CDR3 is TGTGCCACAAGGCTAGCGGTTAATGAAAAACTGTTTTTT.

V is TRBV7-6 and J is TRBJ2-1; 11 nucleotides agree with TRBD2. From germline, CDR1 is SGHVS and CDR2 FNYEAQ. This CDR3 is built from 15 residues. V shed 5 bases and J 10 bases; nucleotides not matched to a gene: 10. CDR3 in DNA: TGTGCCAGCAGCCTTAGCGGGGGGGTCTTTTTGGAGCAGTTCTTC. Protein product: CASSLSGGVFLEQFF.

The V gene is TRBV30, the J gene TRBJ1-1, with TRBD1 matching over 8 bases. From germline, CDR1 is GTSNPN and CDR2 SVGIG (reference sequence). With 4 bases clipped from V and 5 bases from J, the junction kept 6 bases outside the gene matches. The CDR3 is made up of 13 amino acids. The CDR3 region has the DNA TGTGCCTGGACTCCTACAGGGGGAACTGAAGCTTTCTTT. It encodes CAWTPTGGTEAFF.

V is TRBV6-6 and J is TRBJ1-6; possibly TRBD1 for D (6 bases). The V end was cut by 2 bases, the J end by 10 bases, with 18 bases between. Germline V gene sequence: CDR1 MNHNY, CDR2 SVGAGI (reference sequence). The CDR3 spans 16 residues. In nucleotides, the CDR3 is TGTGCCAGCAGTTACGGGGACACTCCTCGCCTATCACCCCTCCACTTT. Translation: CASSYGDTPRLSPLHF.

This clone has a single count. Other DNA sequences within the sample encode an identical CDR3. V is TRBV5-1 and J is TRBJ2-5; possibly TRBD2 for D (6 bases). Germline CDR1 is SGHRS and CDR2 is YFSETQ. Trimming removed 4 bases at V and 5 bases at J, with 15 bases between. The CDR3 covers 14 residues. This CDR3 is CASSLAGFRETQYF. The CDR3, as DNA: TGCGCCAGCAGCCTGGCGGGGTTCCGGGAGACCCAGTACTTC. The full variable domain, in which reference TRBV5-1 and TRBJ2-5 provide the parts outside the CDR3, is KAGVTQTPRYLIKTRGQQVTLSCSPISGHRSVSWYQQTPGQGLQFLFEYFSETQRNKGNFPGRFSGRQFSNSRSEMNVSTLELGDSALYLCASSLAGFRETQYFGPGTRLLVL.